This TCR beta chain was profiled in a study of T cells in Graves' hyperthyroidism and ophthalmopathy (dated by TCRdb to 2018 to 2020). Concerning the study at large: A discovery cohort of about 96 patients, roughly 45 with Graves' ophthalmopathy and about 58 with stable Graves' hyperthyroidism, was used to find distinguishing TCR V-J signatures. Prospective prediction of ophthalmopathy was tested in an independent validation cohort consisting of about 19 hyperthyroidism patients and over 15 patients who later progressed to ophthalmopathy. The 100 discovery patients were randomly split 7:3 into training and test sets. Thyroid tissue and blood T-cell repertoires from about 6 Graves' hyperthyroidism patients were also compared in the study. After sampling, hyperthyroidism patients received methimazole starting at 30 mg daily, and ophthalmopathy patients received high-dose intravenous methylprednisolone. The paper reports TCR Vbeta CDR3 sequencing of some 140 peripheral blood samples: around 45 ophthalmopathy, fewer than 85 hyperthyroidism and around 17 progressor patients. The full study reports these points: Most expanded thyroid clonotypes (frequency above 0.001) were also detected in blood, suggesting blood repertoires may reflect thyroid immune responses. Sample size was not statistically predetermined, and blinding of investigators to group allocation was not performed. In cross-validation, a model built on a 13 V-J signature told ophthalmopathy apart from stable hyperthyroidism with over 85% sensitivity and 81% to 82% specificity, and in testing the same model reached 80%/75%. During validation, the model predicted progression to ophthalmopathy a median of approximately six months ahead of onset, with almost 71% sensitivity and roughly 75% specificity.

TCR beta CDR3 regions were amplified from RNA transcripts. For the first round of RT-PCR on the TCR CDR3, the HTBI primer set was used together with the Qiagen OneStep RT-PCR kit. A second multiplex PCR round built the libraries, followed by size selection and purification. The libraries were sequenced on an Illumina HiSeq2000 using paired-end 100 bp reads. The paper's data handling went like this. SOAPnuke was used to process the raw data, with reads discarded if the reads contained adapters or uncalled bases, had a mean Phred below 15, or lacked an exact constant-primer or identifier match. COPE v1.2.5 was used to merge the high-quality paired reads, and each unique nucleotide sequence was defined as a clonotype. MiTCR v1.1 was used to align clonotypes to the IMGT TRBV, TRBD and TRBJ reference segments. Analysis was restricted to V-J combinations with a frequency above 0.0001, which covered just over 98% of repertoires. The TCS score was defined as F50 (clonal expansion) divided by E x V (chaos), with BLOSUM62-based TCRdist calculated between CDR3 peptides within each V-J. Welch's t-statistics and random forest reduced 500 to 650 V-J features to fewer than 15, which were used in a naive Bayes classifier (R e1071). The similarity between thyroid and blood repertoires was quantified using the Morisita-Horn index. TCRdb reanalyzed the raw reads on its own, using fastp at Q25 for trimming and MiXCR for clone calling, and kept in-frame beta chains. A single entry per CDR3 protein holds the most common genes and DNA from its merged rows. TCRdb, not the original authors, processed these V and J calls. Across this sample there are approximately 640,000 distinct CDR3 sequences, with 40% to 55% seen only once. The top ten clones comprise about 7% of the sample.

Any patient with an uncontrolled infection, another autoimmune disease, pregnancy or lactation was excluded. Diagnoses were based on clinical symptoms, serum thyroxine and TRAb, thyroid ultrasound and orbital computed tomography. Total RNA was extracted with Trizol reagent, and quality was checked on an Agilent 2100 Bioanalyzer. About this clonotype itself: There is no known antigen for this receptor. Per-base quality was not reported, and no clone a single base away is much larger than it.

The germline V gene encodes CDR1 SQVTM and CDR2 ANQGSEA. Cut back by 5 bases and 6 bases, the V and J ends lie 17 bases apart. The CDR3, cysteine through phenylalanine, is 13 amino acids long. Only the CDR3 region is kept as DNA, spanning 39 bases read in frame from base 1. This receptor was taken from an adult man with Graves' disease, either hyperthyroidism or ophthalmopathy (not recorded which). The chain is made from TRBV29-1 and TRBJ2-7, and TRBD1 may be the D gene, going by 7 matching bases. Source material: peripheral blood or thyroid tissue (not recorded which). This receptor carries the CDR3 CSVRQGGQFEQYF. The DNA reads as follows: TGCAGCGTTCGACAGGGAGGACAATTCGAGCAGTACTTC.